The clone carrying this T cell receptor (beta chain) was picked up a small number of times. The antigen is not known. This record comes from a study of cytomegalovirus exposure and HLA in healthy donors. Overall study results and limits: It emerged from a later analysis that several of the most significant clusters appeared to be linked to common viral pathogens.

The primer mix had 60 Vbeta and 13 Jbeta primers. Sequencing used immunoSEQ multiplex PCR; TCRdb keeps in-frame clones, though not all of them. The sample contains 190,000 or so clones, approximately 80% of which appear only once. Trimming took 8 bases from V and 1 from J, leaving 17 bases between them. The CDR3 covers 15 residues. Germline CDR1 is MDHEN and CDR2 is SYDVKM. Material for sequencing was PBMCs. This clonotype originated in a boy between 5 and 17 years old in good health and CMV-seronegative. This chain uses TRBV28 with TRBJ1-1; D is unclear. The CDR3 loop reads CASGFPLRGNTEAFF. The CDR3 region has the DNA TGTGCCAGCGGGTTTCCACTCCGGGGGAACACTGAAGCTTTCTTT.